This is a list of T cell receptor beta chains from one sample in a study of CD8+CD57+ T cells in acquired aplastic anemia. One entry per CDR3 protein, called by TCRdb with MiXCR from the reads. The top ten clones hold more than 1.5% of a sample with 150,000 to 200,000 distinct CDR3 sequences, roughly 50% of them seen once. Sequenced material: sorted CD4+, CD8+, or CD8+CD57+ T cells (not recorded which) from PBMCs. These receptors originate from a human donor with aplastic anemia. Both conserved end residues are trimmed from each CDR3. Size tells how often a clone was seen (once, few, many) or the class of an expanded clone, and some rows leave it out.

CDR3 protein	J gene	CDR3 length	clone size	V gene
ASSEEGTGGFGYT	TRBJ1-2	13	many	TRBV6-1
ASSSDRGYTEAF	TRBJ1-1	12	once	TRBV7-2
ASRVGQGAYGYT	TRBJ1-2	12	many	TRBV6-1
AISLDLNQPQH	TRBJ1-5	11	few	TRBV10-3
ASSQDREFGGYT	TRBJ1-2	12	NA	TRBV19
ASSLLAASGSYTGELF	TRBJ2-2	16	many	TRBV5-1
ASSRPGRRSLGCT	TRBJ1-2	13	once	TRBV12-3/TRBV12-4
ATSDTARSYEQY	TRBJ2-7	12	NA	TRBV24-1
ASGSGTGTYEQY	TRBJ2-7	12	NA	TRBV7-9
ASSIYRGGSPLH	TRBJ1-6	12	NA	TRBV11-2
ASSAWTLQTSYGYT	TRBJ1-2	14	NA	TRBV25-1
SVEEGSRT	TRBJ1-2	8	NA	TRBV29-1
ASSSQTSSDTQY	TRBJ2-3	12	many	TRBV5-1
ATTLDRGPETQY	TRBJ2-5	12	NA	TRBV15
SAPLGQIDQPQH	TRBJ1-5	12	NA	TRBV20-1
ATLPQGYYGYT	TRBJ1-2	11	few	TRBV7-8
ASSWKTGATTEAF	TRBJ1-1	13	NA	TRBV5-6
SARRLGTQVQETQY	TRBJ2-5	14	NA	TRBV20-1
ASSLTQGANYGYT	TRBJ1-2	13	many	TRBV11-1
ASSQERETQY	TRBJ2-5	10	many	TRBV18
ASSATSGLSTDTQY	TRBJ2-3	14	many	TRBV2
SARWGHGTQY	TRBJ2-5	10	NA	TRBV29-1
ASSPRGTGWYEQY	TRBJ2-7	13	NA	TRBV2
AIRTGTGNSPLH	TRBJ1-6	12	medium-sized	TRBV10-3
ASSFRGIEQY	TRBJ2-7	10	many	TRBV12-3/TRBV12-4
ASRFLGTSGWANVLT	TRBJ2-6	15	many	TRBV7-9
SVHAGNEGEQF	TRBJ2-1	11	NA	TRBV29-1
ATSDLASGEQF	TRBJ2-1	11	few	TRBV24-1
ASSNRQRPSGNTIY	TRBJ1-3	14	few	TRBV28
ASSPEGASYEQY	TRBJ2-7	12	many	TRBV6-5
SATTGTSVNEQF	TRBJ2-1	12	NA	TRBV20-1
AISGGMNGYT	TRBJ1-2	10	many	TRBV10-3
SAGDLTTTDTQY	TRBJ2-3	12	once	TRBV20-1
ASRIRAANYEQY	TRBJ2-7	12	NA	TRBV7-2
ASNLAGGAGGSPLH	TRBJ1-6	14	NA	TRBV7-2
ASSLEDPFYAEAF	TRBJ1-1	13	few	TRBV5-1
ATSPGRNTGELF	TRBJ2-2	12	many	TRBV15
ASSFGGYYEQY	TRBJ2-7	11	NA	TRBV12-3/TRBV12-4
AGSLGQGAHEQY	TRBJ2-7	12	NA	TRBV7-9
SVEGESTDTQY	TRBJ2-3	11	NA	TRBV29-1
ASSLYRENEQF	TRBJ2-1	11	NA	TRBV27
ASSRDTVGEQY	TRBJ2-7	11	many	TRBV18